A selection of T cell receptor beta chains follows, all from one sample in a study of cytomegalovirus exposure and HLA in healthy donors. Only in-frame clones appear in the TCRdb table, and some are missing; sequencing was by immunoSEQ multiplex PCR. The sample records 90,000 to 110,000 clones, 69% being singletons. The specimen sequenced was PBMCs. These receptors were taken from a man between 25 and 39 years old in good health and CMV-seronegative. Both conserved end residues are part of each CDR3. The order of the fields is J gene, clone size, V gene, D gene, CDR3 protein, CDR3 DNA. The D gene is left open where the match is weak. The size entry is marked missing in some rows and otherwise reads once, few, many or a size class.

J: TRBJ1-4
size: -
V: TRBV28
D: TRBD1
CDR3: CASSAPGTGINEKLFF
DNA: TGTGCCAGCAGTGCCCCCGGGACAGGGATTAATGAAAAACTGTTTTTT

J: TRBJ2-7
size: -
V: TRBV11-2
D: TRBD1
CDR3: CASSPGQGTYEQYF
DNA: TGTGCCAGCAGCCCTGGACAGGGGACCTACGAGCAGTACTTC

J: TRBJ2-5
size: few
V: TRBV5-1
D: -
CDR3: CASSRQAQETQYF
DNA: TGCGCCAGCAGCCGACAGGCTCAAGAGACCCAGTACTTC

J: TRBJ2-5
size: few
V: TRBV19
D: TRBD2
CDR3: CASSIRSVAGVTETQYF
DNA: TGTGCCAGTAGTATTCGGTCGGTCGCGGGAGTTACAGAGACCCAGTACTTC

J: TRBJ2-5
size: -
V: TRBV7-9
D: -
CDR3: CASSLQGREETQYF
DNA: TGTGCCAGCAGCTTGCAGGGAAGAGAAGAGACCCAGTACTTC

J: TRBJ1-5
size: -
V: TRBV15
D: -
CDR3: CATSSQKVTGHNQPQHF
DNA: TGTGCCACCAGCAGCCAAAAGGTAACAGGGCACAATCAGCCCCAGCATTTT

J: TRBJ1-5
size: few
V: TRBV19
D: -
CDR3: CASSTPRGGNSNQPQHF
DNA: TGTGCCAGTAGTACTCCCCGGGGAGGGAATAGCAATCAGCCCCAGCATTTT

J: TRBJ2-7
size: -
V: TRBV7-9
D: TRBD1
CDR3: CASSFGQVEQYF
DNA: TGTGCCAGCAGCTTCGGACAGGTCGAGCAGTACTTC

J: TRBJ2-5
size: -
V: TRBV5-4
D: -
CDR3: CASSATGSQETQYF
DNA: TGTGCCAGCAGCGCAACAGGGTCACAAGAGACCCAGTACTTC

J: TRBJ2-5
size: -
V: TRBV7-2
D: TRBD1
CDR3: CASSLAGQVPHF
DNA: TGTGCCAGCAGCTTAGCCGGACAGGTTCCGCACTTC

J: TRBJ2-1
size: -
V: TRBV19
D: TRBD1
CDR3: CASSTNRGSSYNEQFF
DNA: TGTGCCAGTAGTACTAACAGGGGAAGCTCCTACAATGAGCAGTTCTTC

J: TRBJ2-5
size: -
V: TRBV2
D: -
CDR3: CASRWTVQETQYF
DNA: TGTGCCAGCAGGTGGACAGTACAAGAGACCCAGTACTTC

J: TRBJ2-2
size: -
V: TRBV7-9
D: -
CDR3: CASSFTPRDGELFF
DNA: TGTGCCAGCAGCTTTACCCCCCGCGACGGGGAGCTGTTTTTT

J: TRBJ2-2
size: -
V: TRBV5-1
D: -
CDR3: CASSRTGELFF
DNA: TGCGCCAGCAGCCGGACCGGGGAGCTGTTTTTT

J: TRBJ2-7
size: -
V: TRBV9
D: TRBD1
CDR3: CASSGWDRGSYEQYF
DNA: TGTGCCAGCAGCGGTTGGGACAGGGGCTCCTACGAGCAGTACTTC

J: TRBJ2-1
size: -
V: TRBV15
D: -
CDR3: CATSRDRGLRPYNEQFF
DNA: TGTGCCACCAGCAGAGATCGAGGACTCCGCCCTTACAATGAGCAGTTCTTC

J: TRBJ1-1
size: -
V: TRBV19
D: -
CDR3: CASHRLRGLRGGLNTEAFF
DNA: TGTGCCAGTCATCGCCTCCGGGGTCTCAGAGGAGGTCTCAACACTGAAGCTTTCTTT

J: TRBJ2-5
size: -
V: TRBV27
D: -
CDR3: CASSLSGVLQETQYF
DNA: TGTGCCAGCAGTCTATCCGGTGTACTCCAAGAGACCCAGTACTTC

J: TRBJ2-3
size: -
V: TRBV5-8
D: -
CDR3: CASSLEPAGLRDTQYF
DNA: TGTGCCAGCAGCTTAGAACCGGCGGGCTTGAGAGATACGCAGTATTTT

J: TRBJ2-2
size: few
V: TRBV2
D: TRBD2
CDR3: CASSPAGVWTGELFF
DNA: TGTGCCAGCAGTCCAGCGGGAGTGTGGACCGGGGAGCTGTTTTTT

J: TRBJ2-1
size: few
V: TRBV7-3
D: TRBD2
CDR3: CASSLKASGRVNEQFF
DNA: TGTGCCAGCAGCTTAAAGGCTAGCGGGAGGGTCAATGAGCAGTTCTTC

J: TRBJ2-1
size: -
V: TRBV27
D: TRBD2
CDR3: CASSPPGVAGGVAQFF
DNA: TGTGCCAGCAGTCCCCCCGGGGTAGCGGGAGGTGTGGCGCAGTTCTTC

J: TRBJ2-7
size: once
V: TRBV9
D: -
CDR3: CASSVAEGAAYEQYF
DNA: TGTGCCAGCAGCGTAGCCGAAGGGGCAGCTTACGAGCAGTACTTC

J: TRBJ1-1
size: few
V: TRBV27
D: -
CDR3: CASRRNMNTEAFF
DNA: TGTGCCAGCAGGCGGAACATGAACACTGAAGCTTTCTTT

J: TRBJ2-5
size: -
V: TRBV5-4
D: TRBD1
CDR3: CASSLVGTGLETQYF
DNA: TGTGCCAGCAGCTTGGTCGGGACAGGGCTAGAGACCCAGTACTTC

J: TRBJ2-7
size: -
V: TRBV10-3
D: TRBD1
CDR3: CAIRVIGQAGEQYF
DNA: TGTGCCATCAGGGTGATAGGACAGGCTGGGGAGCAGTACTTC

J: TRBJ2-5
size: -
V: TRBV29-1
D: TRBD1
CDR3: CSVPVTGTLETQYF
DNA: TGCAGCGTTCCAGTGACAGGGACGTTAGAGACCCAGTACTTC

J: TRBJ2-7
size: -
V: TRBV5-4
D: -
CDR3: CASSLTSLSEQYF
DNA: TGTGCCAGCAGCTTGACTAGTTTAAGCGAGCAGTACTTC

J: TRBJ2-3
size: once
V: TRBV9
D: TRBD2
CDR3: CASSPRLAGASDTQYF
DNA: TGTGCCAGCAGCCCTCGACTAGCGGGGGCATCAGATACGCAGTATTTT

J: TRBJ2-1
size: -
V: TRBV5-5
D: TRBD2
CDR3: CASSSRGTSSYNEQFF
DNA: TGTGCCAGCAGCTCTCGTGGGACTAGCTCCTACAATGAGCAGTTCTTC

J: TRBJ2-7
size: -
V: TRBV6-1
D: -
CDR3: CASTDSAPYEQYF
DNA: TGTGCCAGCACGGACTCGGCCCCATACGAGCAGTACTTC

J: TRBJ2-5
size: few
V: TRBV28
D: TRBD2
CDR3: CASKLGGRETQYF
DNA: TGTGCCAGCAAGCTGGGAGGGCGGGAGACCCAGTACTTC